These 7 T cell receptor beta chains share one sample of origin, sequenced in a study of cytomegalovirus exposure and HLA in healthy donors (dated by TCRdb to about 2017). The library was prepared using the immunoSEQ multiplex PCR assay. The multiplex PCR relied on a mix of 60 forward primers for TCR Vbeta segments and 13 reverse primers for TCR Jbeta segments. TCRdb stores this immuneACCESS table with in-frame sequences only. Part of the clones is absent; in the studies checked, under half of the shortfall reflects unresolved V genes, and no reason is known for the rest. The sample has 200,000 to 250,000 clones on record, about 89% of them singletons. The ten largest clonotypes hold 0.9% to 1.1% of the sample. The specimen was PBMCs. Receptors originate from a woman under 30 in good health and CMV-seronegative.

The chain employs TRBV11-2 and TRBJ1-3; D is perhaps TRBD1 (6 bases). From germline, CDR1 is SGHAT and CDR2 FQNNGV. This CDR3 is built from 15 residues. V was pared by 3 bases and J by 0 bases, with 9 bases between. The CDR3 loop is CASSLGGGSGNTIYF. CDR3 sequence (DNA): TGTGCCAGCAGCTTGGGAGGGGGCTCTGGAAACACCATATATTTT.

The chain has TRBV10-3 and TRBJ2-7; 8 bases are shared with TRBD1. V was pared by 10 bases and J by 7 bases, with 12 bases of the junction left unmatched. The CDR3 is 13 residues long. Germline CDR1 ENHRY, CDR2 SYGVKD. The CDR3 here is CATGGTGPGEQYF. CDR3 nucleotide sequence: TGTGCCACCGGAGGGACAGGCCCTGGGGAGCAGTACTTC.

The V call is TRBV14, the J call TRBJ1-1; no firm D call. From germline, CDR1 is SGHDN and CDR2 FVKESK. Trimming pared 7 bases from V and 3 bases from J, leaving 15 bases between. CDR3 size: 14 residues. CDR3 loop: CASIRNRRDTEAFF. The CDR3 DNA reads TGTGCCAGCATAAGAAATCGCCGGGACACTGAAGCTTTCTTT.

The CDR3 DNA reads TGTGCCAGCAGTGATCTAGACAGGCTTAGCAATCAGCCCCAGCATTTT. It codes for CASSDLDRLSNQPQHF. The chain couples TRBV25-1 to TRBJ1-5, with a weak D call TRBD1 (6 bases). V dropped 3 bases and J dropped 0 bases, with 12 bases sitting between them. The CDR3 loop spans 16 amino acids. Germline CDR1 reads MGHDK; CDR2 reads SYGVNS.

The chain employs TRBV4-2 and TRBJ1-2, with 7 nucleotides matching TRBD1. This CDR3 has 13 residues. Germline V lookup: CDR1 LGHNA, CDR2 YNFKEQ. The V and J ends lost 4 bases and 6 bases, in that order; junction bases with no gene match: 5. The CDR3: CASSPTGKDGYTF. As DNA, the CDR3 is TGTGCCAGCAGCCCGACAGGGAAAGATGGCTACACCTTC.

The chain employs TRBV6-5 and TRBJ1-2, with D possibly TRBD1 on 6 matching bases. The CDR3 is made up of 14 amino acids. Per the germline V gene, CDR1 is MNHEY and CDR2 is SVGAGI. V was pared by 6 bases and J by 8 bases, with 19 bases between. The CDR3 DNA is TGTGCCAGCAGAACAGGCCCGGGACAAGGGGGCTACACCTTC. It translates to CASRTGPGQGGYTF.

This clone was recorded only once. J is TRBJ2-7 and V is TRBV5-1; D perhaps matches TRBD1 (6 bases). The CDR3 extends over 15 amino acids. Germline assignment: CDR1 SGHRS and CDR2 YFSETQ. The germline V and J ends were trimmed by 4 bases and 6 bases, with 20 bases remaining between them. CDR3 loop: CASSRISDRLGEQYF. CDR3 in DNA: TGCGCCAGCAGCCGAATTTCAGACAGGCTCGGCGAGCAGTACTTC.